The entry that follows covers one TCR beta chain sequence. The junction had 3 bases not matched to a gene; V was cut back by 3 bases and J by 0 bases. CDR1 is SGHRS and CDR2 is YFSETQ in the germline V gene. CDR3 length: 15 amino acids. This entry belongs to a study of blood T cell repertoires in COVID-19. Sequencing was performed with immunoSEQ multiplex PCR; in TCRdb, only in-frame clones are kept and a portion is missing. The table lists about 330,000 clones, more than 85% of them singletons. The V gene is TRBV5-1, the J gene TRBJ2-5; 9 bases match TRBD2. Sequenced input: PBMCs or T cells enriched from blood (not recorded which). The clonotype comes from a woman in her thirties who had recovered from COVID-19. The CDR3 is CASSYTSGYQETQYF. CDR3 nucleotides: TGCGCCAGCAGCTATACTAGCGGGTACCAAGAGACCCAGTACTTC.